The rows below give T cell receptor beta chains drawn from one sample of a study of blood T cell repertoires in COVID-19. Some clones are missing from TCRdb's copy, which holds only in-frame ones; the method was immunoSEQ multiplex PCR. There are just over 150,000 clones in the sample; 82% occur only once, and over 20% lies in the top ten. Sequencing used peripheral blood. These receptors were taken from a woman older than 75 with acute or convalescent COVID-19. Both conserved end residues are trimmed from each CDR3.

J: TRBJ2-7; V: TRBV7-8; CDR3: ASSPPGGEIPEQY
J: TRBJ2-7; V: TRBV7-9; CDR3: ASSLAGGDSEQY
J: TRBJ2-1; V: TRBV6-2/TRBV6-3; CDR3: ASSLTLTSPVEQF
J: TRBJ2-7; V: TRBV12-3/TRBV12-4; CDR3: ASSQSRDRRQY
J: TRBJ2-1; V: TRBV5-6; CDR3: ASSSFSGRRDEQF
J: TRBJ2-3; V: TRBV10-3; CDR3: AISARDTQY
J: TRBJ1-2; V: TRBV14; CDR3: ASSQRGSPGYT
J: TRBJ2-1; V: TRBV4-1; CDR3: ASSPRTSGRVNEQF
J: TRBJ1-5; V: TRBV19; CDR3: ASSTRENQPQH
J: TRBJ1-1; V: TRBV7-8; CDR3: ASSSELQGFEAF
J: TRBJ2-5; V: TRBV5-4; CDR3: ASSSRTGAQETQY
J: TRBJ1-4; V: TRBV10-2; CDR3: ASSDPRDRREKLF
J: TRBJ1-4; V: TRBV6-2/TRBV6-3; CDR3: ASSRAGGGEKLF
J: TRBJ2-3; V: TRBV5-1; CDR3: ASSRGLSSTDTQY
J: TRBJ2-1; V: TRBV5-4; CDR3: ASSSGVPGVNEQF
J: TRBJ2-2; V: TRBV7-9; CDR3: ASSLMTGSGELF
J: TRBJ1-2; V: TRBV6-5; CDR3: ASSYSWDTIYGYT
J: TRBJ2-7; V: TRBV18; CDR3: ASSPRQESNEQY
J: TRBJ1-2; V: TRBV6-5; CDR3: ASSYSGGEVSYGYT
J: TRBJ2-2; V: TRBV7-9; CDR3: ASSLSGYTGELF
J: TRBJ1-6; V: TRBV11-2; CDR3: ASSLEAQGNSPLH
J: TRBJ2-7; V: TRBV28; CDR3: ASSGVLPYEQY
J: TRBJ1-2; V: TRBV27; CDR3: ASSRSTGGGGAGGYT
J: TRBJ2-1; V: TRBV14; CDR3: ASSQDILAGPQF
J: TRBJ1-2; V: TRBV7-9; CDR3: ASSTRRLTGGYT
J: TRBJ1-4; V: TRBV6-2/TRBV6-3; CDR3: ASSYQGEPNEKLF
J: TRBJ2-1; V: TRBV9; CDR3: ASSVALAGGSVYNEQF
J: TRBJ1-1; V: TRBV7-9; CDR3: ASSPTRTVFEAF
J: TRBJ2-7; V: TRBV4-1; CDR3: ASSQEDRGREQY